The sample holds a few counts of the clone carrying this TCR beta chain. Its cognate antigen is unknown. V was clipped by 4 bases and J by 9 bases; unmatched bases: 12. CDR3 length: 16 amino acids. Germline CDR1 is LGHDT and CDR2 is YNNKEL (reference sequence). A 5'RACE template-switching step, the method used to make TCR cDNA, added a universal primer site and UMIs. Each CDR3 protein gets one entry after TCRdb re-called the 5' RACE reads with MiXCR. The sample records under 600,000 distinct CDR3 sequences, around a fifth being singletons. This sample was included in a study of T cells after yellow fever vaccination. Regarding the study as a whole: FACS-sorted repertoires could harbor abundant contaminating bulk-population clonotypes. Subsequent booster samples again held most clones from primary vaccination (less than 98% CD4, over 80% CD8). Among all clonotypes, a small share was observed in both CD4 and CD8 compartments.

The V gene is TRBV3-1, the J gene TRBJ2-1; 10 nucleotides align to TRBD2. This receptor was identified in a young man who received the YFV17D yellow fever vaccine. Sequencing was performed on PBMCs, taken about 20 days after the first yellow fever vaccination. The CDR3, as DNA: TGTGCCAGCAGCCGGATAGCGGGGGGCCGGACCGGTGAGCAGTTCTTC. Its protein product is CASSRIAGGRTGEQFF.